A single sample is the source of the 24 T cell receptor beta chains below, sequenced in a study of regulatory T cells in long-lasting Graves disease. Sequencing libraries for TCR beta were prepared with iRepertoire HTBI primers and Arm-PCR of CDR3 regions. Via MiXCR, TCRdb re-called the multiplex PCR reads, giving one row per CDR3 protein. This sample has hundreds of thousands of distinct CDR3 sequences, with 16% found just once. As to time point: newly diagnosed GD, antithyroid drugs for less than 3 months. The TCR library was made from RNA extracted from PBMCs. This sample was also put to use in a study of T cells in Graves' hyperthyroidism and ophthalmopathy.

The source was peripheral blood mononuclear cells (PBMCs), collected at new diagnosis, from a patient treated with antithyroid drugs. The receptors shown here come from a man aged 18 to 35 with Graves disease.

This clonotype was detected only a few times. The chain carries TRBV10-3 and TRBJ1-5, with no clear D. The germline CDR1 and CDR2 sequences are ENHRY and SYGVKD. The CDR3 is 13 residues long. Trimming took off 10 bases at V and 1 base at J, with 11 bases between the two ends. The CDR3 sequence is CATQRESNQPQHF. CDR3 sequence (DNA): TGTGCCACCCAGAGGGAGAGCAATCAGCCCCAGCATTTT.

The sample holds a few counts of this clonotype. The rearrangement links TRBV25-1 to TRBJ1-5, with no clear D. The germline gives CDR1 MGHDK, CDR2 SYGVNS. This CDR3 has 13 amino acids. Trimming removed 1 base from V and 4 bases from J, with 5 bases in between. CDR3: CASSEWDNQPQHF. The DNA for the CDR3 is TGTGCCAGCAGTGAATGGGATAATCAGCCCCAGCATTTT.

This clonotype showed up many times. The V gene is TRBV20-1, the J gene TRBJ1-5; no clear D. Trimming removed 0 bases at V and 0 bases at J, with 12 bases between. From germline, CDR1 is DFQATT and CDR2 SNEGSKA (reference sequence). This CDR3 region has 16 residues. The CDR3 nucleotides are TGCAGTGCTAGAGATTTGCACAGCAATAGCAATCAGCCCCAGCATTTT. Translated: CSARDLHSNSNQPQHF.

This clonotype was seen many times. The V and J genes are TRBV12-3 or TRBV12-4 and TRBJ2-1; 9 bases line up with TRBD1. J gave up 8 bases and V 3 bases, and 11 bases lay outside the gene matches. This CDR3 has 16 amino acids. The CDR3 DNA is TGTGCCAGCAGTTTCGCCGGGACAGGGAGGGGCGATGAGCAGTTCTTC. It specifies CASSFAGTGRGDEQFF.

This clonotype has a handful of counts. The chain employs TRBV30 and TRBJ2-2; TRBD2 is a possible D gene (5 bases). CDR3 length equals 14 residues. Trimming took off 4 bases at V and 5 bases at J, with 14 bases between the two ends. The germline CDR1 and CDR2 sequences are GTSNPN and SVGIG (reference sequence). CDR3 protein: CAWKPGPGTGELFF. The CDR3 region has the DNA TGTGCCTGGAAACCAGGACCGGGGACCGGGGAGCTGTTTTTT.

This clonotype was seen many times. The V gene is TRBV11-2, the J gene TRBJ2-1; no firm D call. Between the trimmed V and J ends, which lost 5 bases and 0 bases, there was a span of 17 bases. This CDR3 region has 17 residues. Germline values: CDR1 SGHAT, CDR2 FQNNGV. The CDR3: CASSPRYGRSSYNEQFF. CDR3 bases: TGTGCCAGCAGCCCCAGGTACGGCAGAAGCTCCTACAATGAGCAGTTCTTC.

The rearrangement uses TRBV28 and TRBJ2-1; 9 bases agree with TRBD1. This CDR3 is built from 16 residues. Looked up from germline, CDR1 is MDHEN and CDR2 is SYDVKM. The trim removed 3 bases at V and 1 base at J, leaving 4 bases unmatched. CDR3 nucleotides: TGTGCCAGCAGTTTCTCCGGGACAGGGTCCTACAATGAGCAGTTCTTC. Translated: CASSFSGTGSYNEQFF.

The genes are TRBV9 and TRBJ2-3; 8 nucleotides agree with TRBD2. The ends lost 3 bases at V and 1 base at J; junction bases unmatched: 10. The CDR3 consists of 17 residues. Looked up from germline, CDR1 is SGDLS and CDR2 is YYNGEE. In DNA form, the CDR3 reads TGTGCCAGCAGCGCCCGTGGGGTAGCGGGACGCACAGATACGCAGTATTTT. It yields the protein CASSARGVAGRTDTQYF.

This clonotype turned up a few times. The J gene is TRBJ2-3, the V gene TRBV5-1; 8 nucleotides agree with TRBD2. Germline loops: CDR1 SGHRS, CDR2 YFSETQ. The CDR3 covers 15 residues. With 4 bases clipped from V and 1 base from J, the junction kept 5 bases outside the gene matches. CDR3 coding DNA: TGCGCCAGCAGCATCGGACTAGCTTGCACAGATACGCAGTATTTT. Protein: CASSIGLACTDTQYF.

In the case of this clonotype: This may come from a read error, since a much larger clone is one base off. This rearrangement joins TRBV25-1 to TRBJ1-1, with D perhaps TRBD1 (6 bases). V lost 5 bases and J 6 bases, leaving 13 bases between the germline ends. Per germline, CDR1 MGHDK and CDR2 SYGVNS. The CDR3 is 13 amino acids. Written as DNA, the CDR3 is TGTGCCAGCAGTCGAACAGGGAGCGCTGAAGCTTTCTTT. This sequence encodes CASSRTGSAEAFF.

This clonotype showed up just a few times. V and J are TRBV18 and TRBJ2-2, with 7 positions matching TRBD1. The CDR3 length is 14 residues. Per germline, CDR1 KGHSH and CDR2 LQKENI. V shed 8 bases, J shed 7 bases, and the junction held 10 bases outside the gene matches. The CDR3 sequence: CASRQRQGGGELFF. DNA for the CDR3: TGTGCCAGCAGACAACGACAGGGCGGCGGGGAGCTGTTTTTT.

CDR3 protein: CSAPSNRGQSPLHF. The CDR3, as DNA: TGCAGTGCGCCCTCTAACAGGGGGCAATCACCCCTCCACTTT. This chain connects TRBV20-1 to TRBJ1-6; 9 bases fit TRBD1. V was clipped by 6 bases and J by 10 bases; unmatched bases: 10. The germline gives CDR1 DFQATT, CDR2 SNEGSKA (reference sequence). There are 14 residues in the CDR3.

This clonotype was seen a few times. The CDR3 sequence is CASSPIKRQGGQPQHF. CDR3 nucleotide sequence: TGTGCCAGCAGCCCAATAAAGCGACAGGGGGGTCAGCCCCAGCATTTT. The chain has TRBV11-2 and TRBJ1-5, with TRBD1 identical over 9 bases. The junction had 11 bases not matched to a gene; V was cut back by 5 bases and J by 6 bases. From germline, CDR1 is SGHAT and CDR2 FQNNGV. This CDR3 is 16 amino acids long.

The table lists this clonotype with a few counts. The gene calls are TRBV13 and TRBJ1-3; D not certain. Germline assignment: CDR1 PRHDT and CDR2 FYEKMQ (reference sequence). CDR3 length equals 15 residues. The ends were cut back, 5 bases at V and 0 bases at J, with 11 bases in the middle. CDR3 coding DNA: TGTGCCAGCAGCGCAGTGGGAGACTCTGGAAACACCATATATTTT. Its protein is CASSAVGDSGNTIYF.

This clonotype was observed at least ten times. This chain uses TRBV3-1 with TRBJ2-1; 8 bases align to TRBD1. Germline loops: CDR1 LGHDT, CDR2 YNNKEL (reference sequence). J gave up 4 bases and V 1 base, and 6 bases lay outside the gene matches. The length of the CDR3 is 16 residues. The CDR3 here is CASSQVGQGSYNEQFF. CDR3 bases: TGTGCCAGCAGCCAAGTAGGACAGGGATCTTACAATGAGCAGTTCTTC.

This clonotype has a count of ten or more. V and J are TRBV12-3 or TRBV12-4 and TRBJ2-7; 9 nucleotides agree with TRBD1. V gave up 2 bases and J gave up 3 bases; unmatched junction bases: 8. The CDR3 extends over 16 amino acids. CDR3 coding DNA: TGTGCCAGCAGTTTACGGTCGCCGACAGGGGGCTACGAGCAGTACTTC. Its translation: CASSLRSPTGGYEQYF.

This chain uses TRBV4-3 with TRBJ2-1; 10 nucleotides agree with TRBD2. The CDR3 length is 16 residues. CDR1 is LGHNA and CDR2 is YSLEER in the germline V gene. The junction had 5 bases not matched to a gene; V was cut back by 3 bases and J by 3 bases. CDR3 amino acids: CASSHPASGSYNEQFF. The CDR3 nucleotides are TGCGCCAGCAGCCACCCTGCTAGCGGGAGCTACAATGAGCAGTTCTTC.

This clonotype was counted between two and nine times. The J gene is TRBJ2-2, the V gene TRBV5-1, with D possibly TRBD1 on 5 matching bases. CDR1 is SGHRS and CDR2 is YFSETQ in the germline V gene. V was shortened by 1 base and J by 7 bases, with 17 bases between the two germline ends. This CDR3 has 16 amino acids. CDR3 bases: TGCGCCAGCAGCTTGAACTCTCGCAGGGAAGTCGGGGAGCTGTTTTTT. Its translation: CASSLNSRREVGELFF.

This clonotype has only a few counts. CDR3 loop: CASSQVGDRAYEQYF. Written as DNA, the CDR3 is TGTGCCAGCAGCCAAGTAGGGGACAGGGCCTACGAGCAGTACTTC. The chain carries TRBV3-1 and TRBJ2-7; 9 bases agree with TRBD1. V shed 1 base and J 2 bases; nucleotides not matched to a gene: 3. This CDR3 spans 15 amino acids. In germline, CDR1 is LGHDT, CDR2 YNNKEL (reference sequence).

The chain links TRBV4-1 to TRBJ2-1; 9 bases agree with TRBD1. V was pared by 0 bases and J by 0 bases, with 9 bases of the junction left unmatched. There are 19 residues in the CDR3. CDR1 and CDR2 from the germline V gene are MGHRA and YSYEKL. CDR3 sequence reads: CASSQDRGTGRSSYNEQFF. CDR3 in DNA: TGCGCCAGCAGCCAAGATCGAGGGACAGGGAGGAGCTCCTACAATGAGCAGTTCTTC.

The chain couples TRBV4-1 to TRBJ2-2; no clear D. With 0 bases removed from V and 0 bases from J, the gap between germline ends came to 8 bases. Germline assignment: CDR1 MGHRA and CDR2 YSYEKL. The CDR3 is 16 residues long. The CDR3 here is CASSQDPNPNTGELFF. The CDR3 DNA sequence: TGCGCCAGCAGCCAAGATCCTAACCCGAACACCGGGGAGCTGTTTTTT.

This clonotype was seen ten or more times. The chain employs TRBV27 and TRBJ2-7; D may be TRBD2 (6 bases). Trimming pared 2 bases from V and 2 bases from J, leaving 13 bases between. There are 15 residues in the CDR3. Germline V gene sequence: CDR1 MNHEY, CDR2 SMNVEV (reference sequence). The CDR3 is CASSLVGSPAYEQYF. CDR3 nucleotides: TGTGCCAGCAGTTTAGTCGGGAGTCCGGCCTACGAGCAGTACTTC.

The chain carries TRBV20-1 and TRBJ2-1, with 11 bases fitting TRBD2. Germline CDR1 DFQATT, CDR2 SNEGSKA (reference sequence). V lost 4 bases, J lost 2 bases, and 1 base stayed unmatched. This CDR3 is built from 14 residues. CDR3 protein: CSATLAGAYNEQFF. The CDR3 nucleotides read TGCAGTGCTACACTAGCGGGAGCCTACAATGAGCAGTTCTTC.

This clonotype was recorded at least ten times. The V and J genes are TRBV20-1 and TRBJ1-2, with a possible D match to TRBD1 (5 bases). Trimming left V 5 bases short and J 2 bases short, with 12 bases between. The CDR3 is 13 residues long. The V gene's germline CDR1 is DFQATT and CDR2 SNEGSKA (reference sequence). The CDR3 region has the DNA TGCAGTGCTCGCGTGTCAGGGAACTATGGCTACACCTTC. Amino acids: CSARVSGNYGYTF.